The 32 T cell receptor beta chains presented below share a single source sample, sequenced in a study of blood T cell repertoires in COVID-19. Clones were sequenced by immunoSEQ multiplex PCR, and TCRdb holds only the in-frame ones, with some missing. This sample carries fewer than 300,000 clones, less than 90% of them seen once, and the ten largest clones take approximately 12%. The sample was peripheral blood. The receptors were gathered from a human donor in a cohort sampled during active COVID-19.

The chain couples TRBV29-1 to TRBJ2-1; tentative D call: TRBD2 (5 bases). The CDR3 consists of 15 residues. Trimming took 4 bases from V and 0 from J, leaving 13 bases between them. Germline V gene data show CDR1 as SQVTM and CDR2 as ANQGSEA. The DNA of the CDR3 is TGCAGCGTTGGTAAGGAAGGACTCTCCTACAATGAGCAGTTCTTC. It codes for CSVGKEGLSYNEQFF.

The V call is TRBV7-8, the J call TRBJ2-7, with no clear D. The germline CDR1 and CDR2 sequences are SGHVS and FQNEAQ. V lost 0 bases, J lost 3 bases, and 9 bases lay in between. The CDR3 runs to 14 residues. The CDR3 protein is CASSLAESIYEQYF. CDR3 sequence (DNA): TGTGCCAGCAGCTTAGCGGAGAGTATCTACGAGCAGTACTTC.

This chain uses TRBV7-2 with TRBJ2-7; a weak D match, TRBD1 (5 bases). The V gene lost 2 bases and the J gene lost 6 bases, with 8 bases spanning the gap. This CDR3 comprises 12 residues. The germline V gene encodes CDR1 SGHTA and CDR2 FQGNSA. CDR3 coding DNA: TGTGCCAGCAGCTTACAGGGTGCCGAGCAGTACTTC. Its protein product is CASSLQGAEQYF. Drawing the rest from reference TRBV7-2 and TRBJ2-7, the complete variable domain is GAGVSQSPSNKVTEKGKDVELRCDPISGHTALYWYRQSLGQGLEFLIYFQGNSAPDKSGLPSDRFSAERTGGSVSTLTIQRTQQEDSAVYLCASSLQGAEQYFGPGTRLTVT.

The sample holds many counts of this clone. The genes are TRBV6-1 and TRBJ1-1; TRBD1 matches 7 bases. The V and J ends lost 3 bases and 3 bases, in that order; junction bases with no gene match: 10. The CDR3 sequence is 16 residues long. Germline V gene lookup returns CDR1 MNHNS and CDR2 SASEGT. CDR3 DNA sequence: TGTGCCAGCAGTGAGCTTGACAGGGTAGGGTACACTGAAGCTTTCTTT. This encodes CASSELDRVGYTEAFF.

The rearrangement joins TRBV6-5 to TRBJ1-2; 7 bases map to TRBD1. Germline V gene lookup returns CDR1 MNHEY and CDR2 SVGAGI. There are 13 residues in the CDR3. V trimming: 3 bases; J trimming: 13 bases; junction bases outside the gene matches: 11. CDR3 sequence reads: CASSYSGRGRGTF. DNA for the CDR3: TGTGCCAGCAGTTATAGTGGCAGGGGGAGAGGCACCTTC.

The CDR3 DNA is TGCAGCGTTGAAAGCGGGAGGAGGAGCACAGATACGCAGTATTTT. Its protein product is CSVESGRRSTDTQYF. V is TRBV29-1 and J is TRBJ2-3, with 9 bases that match TRBD2. This CDR3 contains 15 residues. Trimming cost V 2 bases and J 0 bases; bases outside gene matches: 3. CDR1 SQVTM and CDR2 ANQGSEA come from the germline V gene.

The gene calls are TRBV18 and TRBJ2-1; 9 positions match TRBD1. This CDR3 has 14 residues. The V gene end was trimmed by 5 bases and the J gene end by 5 bases; junction bases not matched to a gene: 4. Germline lookup yields CDR1 KGHSH and CDR2 LQKENI. CDR3 protein: CASSRDRAHNEQFF. CDR3 coding DNA: TGTGCCAGCTCAAGGGACAGGGCCCACAATGAGCAGTTCTTC.

This chain joins TRBV6-6 and TRBJ1-5; the match to TRBD1 covers 10 bases. Unmatched junction bases numbered 7, after V lost 5 bases and J lost 3 bases. The CDR3 runs 16 residues. Germline V gene data show CDR1 as MNHNY and CDR2 as SVGAGI (reference sequence). CDR3 sequence reads: CASSRGGTGVNQPQHF. CDR3 sequence (DNA): TGTGCCAGCAGTCGGGGGGGGACAGGGGTCAATCAGCCCCAGCATTTT.

The rearrangement joins TRBV29-1 to TRBJ2-1; 13 nucleotides agree with TRBD2. Germline assignment: CDR1 SQVTM and CDR2 ANQGSEA. The CDR3 consists of 14 residues. The ends lost 4 bases at V and 7 bases at J; junction bases unmatched: 4. The CDR3 loop reads CSVAQTSGGNEQFF. The CDR3 DNA reads TGCAGCGTTGCTCAGACTAGCGGGGGGAATGAGCAGTTCTTC.

In its sample, this clone was seen once. J is TRBJ1-2 and V is TRBV5-1, with D hard to call. Trimming took 2 bases from V and 5 from J, leaving 4 bases between them. Looked up from germline, CDR1 is SGHRS and CDR2 is YFSETQ. The CDR3 is made up of 11 amino acids. DNA of the CDR3: TGCGCCAGCAGCTTCACTTATGGCTACACCTTC. Its protein is CASSFTYGYTF.

In its sample, this clone was seen once. V usage is TRBV6-6 and J usage is TRBJ2-3; D ambiguous. The germline gives CDR1 MNHNY, CDR2 SVGAGI (reference sequence). This CDR3 comprises 13 residues. V lost 2 bases, J lost 0 bases, and 3 bases lay in between. CDR3 sequence (DNA): TGTGCCAGCAGTTACACTAGCACAGATACGCAGTATTTT. The encoded protein is CASSYTSTDTQYF.

V usage is TRBV20-1 and J usage is TRBJ2-1; D may be TRBD2 (5 bases). Trimming removed 7 bases from V and 10 bases from J, with 14 bases in between. Per the germline V gene, CDR1 is DFQATT and CDR2 is SNEGSKA (reference sequence). This CDR3 region has 11 residues. CDR3 in amino acids: CSGLIAREQFF. CDR3 bases: TGCAGTGGTTTGATAGCGCGCGAGCAGTTCTTC.

The chain employs TRBV19 and TRBJ2-3; 7 bases fit TRBD2. J gave up 5 bases and V 6 bases, and 8 bases lay outside the gene matches. In germline, CDR1 is LNHDA, CDR2 SQIVND (reference sequence). There are 14 residues in the CDR3. The CDR3 sequence is CASREGIAGDTQYF. CDR3 DNA sequence: TGTGCCAGTAGGGAAGGGATAGCGGGAGATACGCAGTATTTT. The variable domain in full, completed from reference TRBV19 and TRBJ2-3, reads DGGITQSPKYLFRKEGQNVTLSCEQNLNHDAMYWYRQDPGQGLRLIYYSQIVNDFQKGDIAEGYSVSREKKESFPLTVTSAQKNPTAFYLCASREGIAGDTQYFGPGTRLTVL.

V is TRBV19 and J is TRBJ2-2; the D gene is possibly TRBD2 (7 bases). CDR1 is LNHDA, CDR2 SQIVND, per germline (reference sequence). Trimming removed 7 bases at V and 7 bases at J, with 22 bases between. The CDR3 consists of 16 residues. The CDR3 loop reads CASIGRGGGVVGELFF. CDR3 nucleotides: TGTGCCAGTATCGGAAGAGGGGGAGGGGTGGTCGGGGAGCTGTTTTTT.

V and J are TRBV2 and TRBJ1-4; maybe TRBD1 (5 bases). Trimming shortened V by 6 bases and J by 0 bases, and 8 bases separated the two germline ends. Germline V gene sequence: CDR1 SNHLY, CDR2 FYNNEI. This CDR3 has 14 residues. The CDR3: CASRDTATNEKLFF. In DNA form, the CDR3 reads TGTGCCAGCAGGGACACTGCAACTAATGAAAAACTGTTTTTT.

The rearrangement links TRBV19 to TRBJ2-3; perhaps TRBD2 as D (6 bases). Germline V gives CDR1 LNHDA, CDR2 SQIVND (reference sequence). Trimming pared 9 bases from V and 6 bases from J, leaving 13 bases between. The CDR3 extends over 12 amino acids. This CDR3 reads CASRGGVDTQYF. The CDR3, as DNA: TGTGCCAGCCGAGGAGGGGTGGATACGCAGTATTTT.

This clone turned up a few times. The chain combines TRBV6-5 with TRBJ1-6; no firm D call. The germline gives CDR1 MNHEY, CDR2 SVGAGI. The CDR3 is 16 residues long. The germline V and J ends were trimmed by 0 bases and 0 bases, with 6 bases remaining between them. The CDR3 loop is CASSYSRSSYNSPLHF. Written as DNA, the CDR3 is TGTGCCAGCAGTTACTCGAGGAGCTCCTATAATTCACCCCTCCACTTT.

This chain links TRBV7-7 with TRBJ2-1; TRBD1 might be the D (6 bases). The CDR3 has 13 residues. Germline CDR1 reads SSHAT; CDR2 reads FNYEAQ (reference sequence). Trimming took off 5 bases at V and 6 bases at J, with 11 bases between the two ends. The CDR3 DNA is TGTGCCAGCAGCCAGGACAGCCTCAATGAGCAGTTCTTC. Residues: CASSQDSLNEQFF.

V usage is TRBV7-9 and J usage is TRBJ2-1, with 7 bases fitting TRBD1. Germline-derived CDR1 and CDR2 are SEHNR and FQNEAQ (reference sequence). CDR3 length: 15 residues. V shed 8 bases, J shed 9 bases, and the junction held 16 bases outside the gene matches. The CDR3 DNA follows: TGTGCCAGCGGCTCCATGACAGGGTTCCTGGGTGAGCAGTTCTTC. It specifies CASGSMTGFLGEQFF.

This chain joins TRBV5-1 and TRBJ2-1; TRBD2 is a possible D gene (5 bases). The CDR3 loop spans 16 amino acids. Germline V CDR1 and CDR2: SGHRS, YFSETQ. The V end lost 5 bases, the J end lost 3 bases, and 18 bases lay between the germline ends. CDR3 bases: TGCGCCAGCAGAGCGGACGGAGAAATATTCTACAATGAGCAGTTCTTC. As protein: CASRADGEIFYNEQFF.

The chain has TRBV3-1 (or the pseudogene TRBV3-2) and TRBJ2-5; D is ambiguous. Trimming removed 0 bases from V and 7 bases from J, with 12 bases in between. CDR1 is LGHDT and CDR2 is YNNKEL in the germline V gene (reference sequence). This CDR3 comprises 14 residues. As DNA, the CDR3 is TGTGCCAGCAGCCAAGATCTTGTTAGTGGGACCCAGTACTTC. This encodes CASSQDLVSGTQYF.

This clone occurred once. This sequence joins TRBV2 and TRBJ2-5, with 12 nucleotides matching TRBD2. The CDR3 covers 18 residues. The V and J ends lost 6 bases and 1 base, in that order; junction bases with no gene match: 12. Germline-derived CDR1 and CDR2 are SNHLY and FYNNEI. CDR3 in amino acids: CASRETPTSGRTQETQYF. The CDR3 DNA reads as TGTGCCAGCAGGGAAACCCCTACTAGCGGGAGGACCCAAGAGACCCAGTACTTC.

The chain is built from TRBV6-2 or TRBV6-3 and TRBJ2-5; 11 nucleotides align to TRBD2. CDR3 length equals 16 residues. J was trimmed by 0 bases and V by 5 bases; bases with no gene match: 5. Germline CDR1 is MNHEY and CDR2 is SVGEGT. In DNA, the CDR3 is TGTGCCAGCAGTATTAGCGGGAGGGCGTACCAAGAGACCCAGTACTTC. Its protein is CASSISGRAYQETQYF.

The chain couples TRBV7-2 to TRBJ1-5, with D possibly TRBD1 on 6 matching bases. Trimming took off 4 bases at V and 5 bases at J, with 18 bases between the two ends. Germline-derived CDR1 and CDR2 are SGHTA and FQGNSA. The CDR3 is 16 residues long. CDR3 amino acids: CASSSQSTGWDQPQHF. DNA for the CDR3: TGTGCCAGCAGCTCCCAGTCGACAGGCTGGGATCAGCCCCAGCATTTT.

This clone turned up a few times. The chain couples TRBV30 to TRBJ2-2; 10 bases map to TRBD2. The CDR3 contains 15 residues. Germline CDR1 and CDR2: GTSNPN and SVGIG (reference sequence). Trimming removed 2 bases from V and 5 bases from J; junction bases left unmatched: 5. In nucleotides, the CDR3 is TGTGCCTGGAGTAGGAGCGGGAGGGGGACCGGGGAGCTGTTTTTT. As protein: CAWSRSGRGTGELFF.

The chain is built from TRBV19 and TRBJ2-2; D might be TRBD2 (6 bases). Germline values: CDR1 LNHDA, CDR2 SQIVND (reference sequence). V was trimmed by 5 bases and J by 7 bases, leaving 20 bases between them. There are 16 residues in the CDR3. CDR3 bases: TGTGCCAGTAGTGTGCTCGGGGGAGGTATGATCGGGGAGCTGTTTTTT. Residues: CASSVLGGGMIGELFF. The full variable domain, with the rest looked up from reference TRBV19 and TRBJ2-2, is DGGITQSPKYLFRKEGQNVTLSCEQNLNHDAMYWYRQDPGQGLRLIYYSQIVNDFQKGDIAEGYSVSREKKESFPLTVTSAQKNPTAFYLCASSVLGGGMIGELFFGEGSRLTVL.

As concerns this clone: The sample has other DNA sequences that encode this CDR3 too. The V call is TRBV30, the J call TRBJ1-3; D is uncertain. CDR1 and CDR2 (germline): GTSNPN, SVGIG (reference sequence). This CDR3 is 12 amino acids long. V lost 0 bases, J lost 4 bases, and 4 bases lay in between. Here the CDR3 DNA reads TGTGCCTGGAGTGTACTCGGAAACACCATATATTTT. Translation: CAWSVLGNTIYF. The full variable domain, in which reference TRBV30 and TRBJ1-3 provide the parts outside the CDR3, is SQTIHQWPATLVQPVGSPLSLECTVEGTSNPNLYWYRQAAGRGLQLLFYSVGIGQISSEVPQNLSASRPQDRQFILSSKKLLLSDSGFYLCAWSVLGNTIYFGEGSWLTVV.

J is TRBJ1-4 and V is TRBV14; D not resolved. This CDR3 is built from 12 residues. Looked up from germline, CDR1 is SGHDN and CDR2 is FVKESK. The V gene lost 5 bases and the J gene lost 4 bases, with 5 bases spanning the gap. Here the CDR3 reads CASSEFNEKLFF. CDR3 coding DNA: TGTGCCAGCAGCGAGTTTAATGAAAAACTGTTTTTT.

The chain is built from TRBV7-2 and TRBJ2-1, with D tentatively TRBD1 (6 bases). Per germline, CDR1 SGHTA and CDR2 FQGNSA. Trimming shortened V by 0 bases and J by 4 bases, and 16 bases separated the two germline ends. The CDR3 consists of 17 residues. The CDR3 DNA is TGTGCCAGCAGCTTAGCGAATTGGGGGCCTCGATACAATGAGCAGTTCTTC. Amino acids: CASSLANWGPRYNEQFF.

This clone was recorded once. The CDR3 DNA follows: TGCGCCAGCAGCTTGGCCTGGGCAGGGCCTAACTATGGCTACACCTTC. It encodes CASSLAWAGPNYGYTF. The chain links TRBV5-1 to TRBJ1-2; maybe TRBD1 (5 bases). Germline V gene data show CDR1 as SGHRS and CDR2 as YFSETQ. V was cut by 0 bases and J by 0 bases, with 12 bases left in between. The CDR3 spans 16 residues.

The chain combines TRBV11-3 with TRBJ2-3; weak D call: TRBD1 (5 bases). This CDR3 contains 12 residues. CDR1 is SGHNT and CDR2 is YENEEA in the germline V gene. Trimming left V 5 bases short and J 7 bases short, with 10 bases between. Here the CDR3 reads CASSRSGNTQYF. CDR3 bases: TGTGCCAGCAGCCGATCAGGGAATACGCAGTATTTT.

The chain has TRBV24-1 and TRBJ2-1, with 9 nucleotides matching TRBD2. Losses at the gene ends were 5 bases for V and 7 bases for J; bases not matched to a gene: 5. The CDR3 consists of 14 residues. Per the germline V gene, CDR1 is KGHDR and CDR2 is SFDVKD. CDR3 loop: CATSGSGRRNEQFF. Written as DNA, the CDR3 is TGTGCCACCAGTGGAAGCGGGAGGAGAAATGAGCAGTTCTTC.